This TCR beta chain derives from a study of shared clonotypes between healthy human individuals. Worth noting for this clone: Its antigen is unidentified.

The CDR3 runs to 15 residues. Trimming took 1 base from V and 2 from J, leaving 12 bases between them. CDR1 and CDR2 (germline): LNHNV, YYDKDF (reference sequence). As processed by the authors: ImmunoSEQ only sent back junction sequences with no quality scores, so filtering was done differently. TCRdb's copy holds only in-frame clones and misses some; the assay was immunoSEQ multiplex PCR. The V and J calls and clone size come from that table; D and trimming were worked out from the DNA. Of millions of clones in the sample, 90% to 95% were seen once. Study-wide points: Unshared clonotypes carried lower generation probabilities than those common to all four donors. Only a few donors were included, so the genetic and exposure-history diversity represented was limited.

The sequenced sample consisted of naive CD4+ T cells sorted from blood. The sample's subset: CD45RA+ positively selected. This chain uses TRBV15 with TRBJ2-7; a weak D match, TRBD1 (6 bases). This clonotype originated in a man aged 18 to 29 in good health. The CDR3 DNA reads TGTGCCACCAGCAGAGTGGTGACAGGACCCTACGAGCAGTACTTC. Translated, it gives CATSRVVTGPYEQYF.